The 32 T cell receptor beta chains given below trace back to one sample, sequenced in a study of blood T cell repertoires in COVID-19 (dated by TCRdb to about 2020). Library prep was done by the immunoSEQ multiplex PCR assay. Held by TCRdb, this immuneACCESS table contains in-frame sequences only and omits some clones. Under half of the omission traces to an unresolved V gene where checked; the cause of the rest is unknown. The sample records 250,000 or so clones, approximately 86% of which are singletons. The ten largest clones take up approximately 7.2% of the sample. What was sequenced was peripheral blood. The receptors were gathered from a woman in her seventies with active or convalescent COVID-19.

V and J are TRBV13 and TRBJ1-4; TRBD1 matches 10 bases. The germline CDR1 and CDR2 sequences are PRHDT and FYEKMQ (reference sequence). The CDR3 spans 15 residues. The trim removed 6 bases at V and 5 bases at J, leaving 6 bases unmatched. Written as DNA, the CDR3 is TGTGCCAGCAGGGAGGTGGGACAGGGGAATGAAAAACTGTTTTTT. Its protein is CASREVGQGNEKLFF.

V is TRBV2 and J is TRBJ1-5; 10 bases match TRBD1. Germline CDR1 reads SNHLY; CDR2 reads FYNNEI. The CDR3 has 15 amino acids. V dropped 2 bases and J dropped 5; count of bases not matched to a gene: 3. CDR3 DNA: TGTGCCAGCAGTGAACGGACAGGGGGTGATCAGCCCCAGCATTTT. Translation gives CASSERTGGDQPQHF.

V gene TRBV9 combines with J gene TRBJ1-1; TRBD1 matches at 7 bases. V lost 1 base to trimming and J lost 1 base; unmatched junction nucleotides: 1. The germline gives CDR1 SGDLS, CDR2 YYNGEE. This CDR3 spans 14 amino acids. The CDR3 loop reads CASSVTGANTEAFF. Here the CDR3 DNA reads TGTGCCAGCAGCGTAACAGGGGCGAACACTGAAGCTTTCTTT.

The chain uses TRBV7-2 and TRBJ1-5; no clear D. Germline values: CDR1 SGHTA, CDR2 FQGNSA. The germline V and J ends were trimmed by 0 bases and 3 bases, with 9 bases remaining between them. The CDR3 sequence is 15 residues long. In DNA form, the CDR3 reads TGTGCCAGCAGCTTAGCCTCTGGACTCAATCAGCCCCAGCATTTT. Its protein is CASSLASGLNQPQHF.

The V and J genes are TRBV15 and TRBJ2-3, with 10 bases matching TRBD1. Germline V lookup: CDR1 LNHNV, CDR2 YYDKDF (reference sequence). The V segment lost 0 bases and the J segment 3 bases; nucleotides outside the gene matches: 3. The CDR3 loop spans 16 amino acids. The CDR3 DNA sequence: TGTGCCACCAGCAGAGATCGGGGACAGGGGACAGATACGCAGTATTTT. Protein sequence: CATSRDRGQGTDTQYF.

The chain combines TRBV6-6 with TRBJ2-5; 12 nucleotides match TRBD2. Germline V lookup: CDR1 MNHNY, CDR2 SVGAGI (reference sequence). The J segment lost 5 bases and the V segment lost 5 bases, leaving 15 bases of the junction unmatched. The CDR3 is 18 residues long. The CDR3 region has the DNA TGTGCCAGCAGTCTTTACGTTACTAGCGGGGGGATGGAGGAGACCCAGTACTTC. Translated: CASSLYVTSGGMEETQYF.

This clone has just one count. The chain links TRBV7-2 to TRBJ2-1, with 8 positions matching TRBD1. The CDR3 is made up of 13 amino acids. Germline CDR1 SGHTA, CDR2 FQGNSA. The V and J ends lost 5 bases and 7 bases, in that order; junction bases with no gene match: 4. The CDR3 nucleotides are TGTGCCAGCAGCGGACAGGGCAGAAATGAGCAGTTCTTC. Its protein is CASSGQGRNEQFF.

DNA for the CDR3: TGTGCCAGTAGTATAGGTCTAAGGGTTGCGGGCACTGAAGCTTTCTTT. Translating gives CASSIGLRVAGTEAFF. V and J are TRBV19 and TRBJ1-1; D unclear. Germline CDR1 and CDR2: LNHDA and SQIVND (reference sequence). V was clipped by 1 base and J by 4 bases, with 16 bases between them. This CDR3 has 16 residues.

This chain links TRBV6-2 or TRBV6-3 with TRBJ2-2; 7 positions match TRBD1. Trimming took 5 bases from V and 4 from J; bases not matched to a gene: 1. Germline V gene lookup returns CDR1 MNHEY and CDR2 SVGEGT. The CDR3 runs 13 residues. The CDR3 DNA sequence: TGTGCCAGCAGTGACAGGGCCACCGGGGAGCTGTTTTTT. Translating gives CASSDRATGELFF.

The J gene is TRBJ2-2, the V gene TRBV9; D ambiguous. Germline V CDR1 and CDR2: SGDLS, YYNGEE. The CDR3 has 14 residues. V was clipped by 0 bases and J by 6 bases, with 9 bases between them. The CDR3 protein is CASSVGARPGELFF. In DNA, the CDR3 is TGTGCCAGCAGCGTAGGAGCCCGCCCCGGGGAGCTGTTTTTT.

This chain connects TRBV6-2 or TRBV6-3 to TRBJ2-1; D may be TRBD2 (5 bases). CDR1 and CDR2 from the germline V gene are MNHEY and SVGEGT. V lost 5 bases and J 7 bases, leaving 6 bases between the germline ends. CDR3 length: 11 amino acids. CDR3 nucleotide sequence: TGTGCCAGCAGTAGAGGGAATGAGCAGTTCTTC. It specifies CASSRGNEQFF.

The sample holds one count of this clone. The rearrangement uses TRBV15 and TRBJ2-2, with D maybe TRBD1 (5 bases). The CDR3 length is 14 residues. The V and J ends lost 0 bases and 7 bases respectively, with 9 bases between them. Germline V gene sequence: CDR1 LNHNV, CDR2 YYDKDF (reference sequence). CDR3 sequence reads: CATSRDKGIGELFF. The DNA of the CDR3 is TGTGCCACCAGCAGAGATAAGGGGATCGGGGAGCTGTTTTTT.

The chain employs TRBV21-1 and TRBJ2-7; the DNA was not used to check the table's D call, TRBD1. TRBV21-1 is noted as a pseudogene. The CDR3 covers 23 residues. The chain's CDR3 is CASSKAGSGRDRGFIRGSYEQYF. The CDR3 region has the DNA TGTGCCAGCAGCAAAGCGGGTTCGGGTAGGGACAGGGGATTCATACGGGGATCTTACGAGCAGTACTTC.

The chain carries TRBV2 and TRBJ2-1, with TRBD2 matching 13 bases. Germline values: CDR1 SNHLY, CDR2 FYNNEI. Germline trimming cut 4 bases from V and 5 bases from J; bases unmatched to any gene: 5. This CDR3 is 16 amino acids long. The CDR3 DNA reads TGTGCCAGCAGTGGGGTACTAGCGGGGGGGCACAATGAGCAGTTCTTC. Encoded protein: CASSGVLAGGHNEQFF.

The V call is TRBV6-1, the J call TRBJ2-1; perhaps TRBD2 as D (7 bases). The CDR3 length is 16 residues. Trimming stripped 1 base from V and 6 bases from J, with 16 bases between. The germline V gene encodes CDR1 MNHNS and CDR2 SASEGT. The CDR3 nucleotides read TGTGCCAGCAGTGAAGGGCTGGGGGGGGCCCTCAATGAGCAGTTCTTC. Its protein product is CASSEGLGGALNEQFF.

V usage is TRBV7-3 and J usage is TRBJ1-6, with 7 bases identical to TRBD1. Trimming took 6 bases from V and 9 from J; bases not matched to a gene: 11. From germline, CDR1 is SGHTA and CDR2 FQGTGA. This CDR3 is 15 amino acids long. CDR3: CASRSGNRGSSPLHF. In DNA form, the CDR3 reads TGTGCCAGCAGGTCCGGGAACAGGGGAAGTTCACCCCTCCACTTT. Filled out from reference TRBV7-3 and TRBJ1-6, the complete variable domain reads GAGVSQTPSNKVTEKGKYVELRCDPISGHTALYWYRQSLGQGPEFLIYFQGTGAADDSGLPNDRFFAVRPEGSVSTLKIQRTERGDSAVYLCASRSGNRGSSPLHFGNGTRLTVT.

The CDR3 protein is CATSDSGWQGGNQPQHF. For the CDR3, the DNA is TGTGCCACCAGTGATTCCGGGTGGCAGGGAGGGAATCAGCCCCAGCATTTT. This rearrangement joins TRBV24-1 to TRBJ1-5; tentatively, D is TRBD1 (5 bases). V gave up 2 bases and J gave up 4 bases, with 17 bases separating them. Germline V gene data show CDR1 as KGHDR and CDR2 as SFDVKD. The CDR3 spans 17 residues.

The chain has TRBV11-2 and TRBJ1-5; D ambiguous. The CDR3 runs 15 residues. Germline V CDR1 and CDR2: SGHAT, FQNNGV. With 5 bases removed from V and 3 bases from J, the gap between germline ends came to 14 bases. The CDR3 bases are TGTGCCAGCAGCAAACCGGGGATACCCAATCAGCCCCAGCATTTT. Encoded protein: CASSKPGIPNQPQHF.

This CDR3 reads CASSIVSGGILSYNEQFF. The DNA for the CDR3 is TGTGCCAGTAGTATAGTTAGCGGGGGTATTCTGTCCTACAATGAGCAGTTCTTC. This chain uses TRBV19 with TRBJ2-1; 9 nucleotides line up with TRBD2. This CDR3 has 18 residues. Trimming took 1 base from V and 1 from J; bases not matched to a gene: 8. Germline-derived CDR1 and CDR2 are LNHDA and SQIVND (reference sequence).

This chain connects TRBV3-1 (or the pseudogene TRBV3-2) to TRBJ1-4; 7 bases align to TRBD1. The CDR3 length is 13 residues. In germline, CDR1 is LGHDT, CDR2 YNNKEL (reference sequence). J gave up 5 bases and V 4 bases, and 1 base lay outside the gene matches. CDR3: CASSPTGNEKLFF. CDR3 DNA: TGTGCCAGCAGCCCGACAGGGAATGAAAAACTGTTTTTT.

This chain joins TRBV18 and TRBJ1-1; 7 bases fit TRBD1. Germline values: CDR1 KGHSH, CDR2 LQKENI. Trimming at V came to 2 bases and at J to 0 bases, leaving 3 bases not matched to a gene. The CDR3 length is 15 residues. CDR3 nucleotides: TGTGCCAGCTCACCAATACAGGGGTTGAACACTGAAGCTTTCTTT. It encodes CASSPIQGLNTEAFF.

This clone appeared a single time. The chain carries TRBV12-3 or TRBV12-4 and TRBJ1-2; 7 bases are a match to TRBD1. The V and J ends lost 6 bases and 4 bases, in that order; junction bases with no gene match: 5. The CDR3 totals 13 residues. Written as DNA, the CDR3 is TGTGCCAGCAGCCTCGGGACAGTCTATGGCTACACCTTC. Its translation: CASSLGTVYGYTF.

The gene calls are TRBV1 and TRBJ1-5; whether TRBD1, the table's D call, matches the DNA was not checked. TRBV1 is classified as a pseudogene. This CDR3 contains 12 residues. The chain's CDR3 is CTYRALNQPQHF. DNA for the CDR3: TGCACCTACAGGGCCCTGAATCAGCCCCAGCATTTT.

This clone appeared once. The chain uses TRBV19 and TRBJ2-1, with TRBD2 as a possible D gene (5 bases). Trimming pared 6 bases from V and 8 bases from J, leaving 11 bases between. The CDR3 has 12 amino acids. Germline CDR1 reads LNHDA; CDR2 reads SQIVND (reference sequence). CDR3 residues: CASSTSGDEQFF. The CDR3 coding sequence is TGTGCCAGTAGCACCTCCGGGGATGAGCAGTTCTTC.

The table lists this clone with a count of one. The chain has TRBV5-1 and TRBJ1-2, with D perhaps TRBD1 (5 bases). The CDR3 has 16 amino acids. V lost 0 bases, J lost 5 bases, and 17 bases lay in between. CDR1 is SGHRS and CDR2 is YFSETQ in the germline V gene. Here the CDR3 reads CASSLARAPENYGYTF. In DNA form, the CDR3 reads TGCGCCAGCAGCTTGGCCAGGGCCCCGGAAAATTATGGCTACACCTTC.

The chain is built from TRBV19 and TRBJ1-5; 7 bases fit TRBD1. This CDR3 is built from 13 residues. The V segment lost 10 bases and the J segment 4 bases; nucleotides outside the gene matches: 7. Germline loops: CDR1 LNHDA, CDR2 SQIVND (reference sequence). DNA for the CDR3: TGTGCCAAGACCGGGACAGATAATCAGCCCCAGCATTTT. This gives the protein CAKTGTDNQPQHF.

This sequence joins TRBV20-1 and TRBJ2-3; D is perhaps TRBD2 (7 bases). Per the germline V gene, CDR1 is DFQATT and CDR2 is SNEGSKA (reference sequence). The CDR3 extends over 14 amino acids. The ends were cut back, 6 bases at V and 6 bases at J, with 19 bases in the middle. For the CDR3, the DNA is TGCAGTGCCAGTGGGGGGGGCAGACCCGATACGCAGTATTTT. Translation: CSASGGGRPDTQYF.

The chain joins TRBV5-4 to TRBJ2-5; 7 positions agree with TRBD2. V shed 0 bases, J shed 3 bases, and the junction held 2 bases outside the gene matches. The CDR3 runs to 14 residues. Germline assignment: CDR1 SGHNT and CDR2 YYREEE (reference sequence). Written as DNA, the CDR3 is TGTGCCAGCAGCTTGGAGAGCGGGGAAGAGACCCAGTACTTC. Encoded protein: CASSLESGEETQYF.

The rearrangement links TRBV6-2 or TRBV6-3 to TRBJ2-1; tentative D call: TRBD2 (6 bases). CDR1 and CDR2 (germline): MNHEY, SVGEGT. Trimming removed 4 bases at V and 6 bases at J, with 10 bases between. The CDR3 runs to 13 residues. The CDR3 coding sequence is TGTGCCAGCAGTTTCGGAGGGAGCAATGAGCAGTTCTTC. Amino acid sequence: CASSFGGSNEQFF.

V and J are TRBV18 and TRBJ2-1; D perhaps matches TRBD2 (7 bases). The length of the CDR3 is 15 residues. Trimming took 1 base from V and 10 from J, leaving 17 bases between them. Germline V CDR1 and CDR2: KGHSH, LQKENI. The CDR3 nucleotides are TGTGCCAGCTCACCACTTTGGGGGGGCGTGGGAGAGCAGTTCTTC. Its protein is CASSPLWGGVGEQFF. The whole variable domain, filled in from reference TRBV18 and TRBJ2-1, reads NAGVMQNPRHLVRRRGQEARLRCSPMKGHSHVYWYRQLPEEGLKFMVYLQKENIIDESGMPKERFSAEFPKEGPSILRIQQVVRGDSAAYFCASSPLWGGVGEQFFGPGTRLTVL.

The CDR3 spells CASSLGTDNYGYTF. The CDR3 DNA reads as TGTGCCAGCAGCTTGGGGACAGACAACTATGGCTACACCTTC. The chain uses TRBV5-8 and TRBJ1-2, with a tentative D call TRBD1 (6 bases). The ends were cut back, 0 bases at V and 2 bases at J, with 8 bases in the middle. The CDR3 length is 14 residues. Germline V gives CDR1 SGHTS, CDR2 YDEGEE.

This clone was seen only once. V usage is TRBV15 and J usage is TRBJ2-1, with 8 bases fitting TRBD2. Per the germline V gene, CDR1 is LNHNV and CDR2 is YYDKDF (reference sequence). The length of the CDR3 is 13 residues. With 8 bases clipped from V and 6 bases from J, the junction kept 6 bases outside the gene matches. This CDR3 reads CATRREGGNEQFF. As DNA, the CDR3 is TGTGCCACCCGACGGGAGGGTGGCAATGAGCAGTTCTTC.